The 27 T cell receptor beta chains listed next were all sequenced from one sample in a study of glioma-infiltrating T cells after dendritic cell vaccination. TCRdb's table, derived via immunoSEQ multiplex PCR, lists solely in-frame clones and lacks some. The sample yields roughly 88,000 clones, roughly 77% seen once. Time point indicated: after dendritic cell vaccination, including at tumor progression/relapse. Sequencing was performed on blood, taken after dendritic cell vaccination. These receptors originate from a human donor with glioblastoma.

Only a few counts were recorded for this clone. The J gene is TRBJ1-2, the V gene TRBV28; D may be TRBD1 (6 bases). Germline V lookup: CDR1 MDHEN, CDR2 SYDVKM. The V end lost 6 bases, the J end lost 6 bases, and 14 bases lay between the germline ends. CDR3 length: 13 amino acids. CDR3 in amino acids: CASREDQGHGYTF. The CDR3, as DNA: TGTGCCAGCAGGGAGGACCAGGGGCATGGCTACACCTTC.

The chain employs TRBV30 and TRBJ1-3, with D possibly matching TRBD1 (6 bases). CDR1 is GTSNPN and CDR2 is SVGIG in the germline V gene (reference sequence). Trimming pared 7 bases from V and 0 bases from J, leaving 16 bases between. This CDR3 has 15 residues. CDR3 in amino acids: CASNRDSFSGNTIYF. The CDR3 DNA reads as TGTGCCTCTAACAGGGATTCCTTCTCTGGAAACACCATATATTTT.

The gene calls are TRBV9 and TRBJ2-3; maybe TRBD2 (6 bases). The germline gives CDR1 SGDLS, CDR2 YYNGEE. Trimming removed 1 base from V and 1 base from J, with 13 bases in between. CDR3 length: 16 residues. The CDR3 reads CASSVRRASGTDTQYF. Here the CDR3 DNA reads TGTGCCAGCAGCGTACGCCGGGCTAGCGGCACAGATACGCAGTATTTT.

This clone occurred once. V usage is TRBV28 and J usage is TRBJ1-3; D is unclear. The V end was cut by 7 bases, the J end by 1 base, with 11 bases between. Per the germline V gene, CDR1 is MDHEN and CDR2 is SYDVKM. The length of the CDR3 is 14 residues. The CDR3 reads CASTHGGSGNTIYF. The CDR3 DNA reads as TGTGCCAGCACCCATGGCGGTTCTGGAAACACCATATATTTT.

This chain joins TRBV2 and TRBJ2-7; 7 bases fit TRBD1. CDR1 is SNHLY and CDR2 is FYNNEI in the germline V gene. V lost 1 base and J lost 2; bases outside the gene matches: 2. This CDR3 region has 14 residues. The CDR3 DNA reads TGTGCCAGCAGTGAAGGTGACAGGGCCTACGAGCAGTACTTC. It codes for CASSEGDRAYEQYF. The full variable domain, in which reference TRBV2 and TRBJ2-7 provide the parts outside the CDR3, is EPEVTQTPSHQVTQMGQEVILRCVPISNHLYFYWYRQILGQKVEFLVSFYNNEISEKSEIFDDQFSVERPDGSNFTLKIRSTKLEDSAMYFCASSEGDRAYEQYFGPGTRLTVT.

V and J are TRBV7-2 and TRBJ1-3, with D tentatively TRBD1 (6 bases). CDR1 and CDR2 (germline): SGHTA, FQGNSA. The length of the CDR3 is 15 residues. V was trimmed by 1 base and J by 2 bases, leaving 9 bases between them. CDR3 sequence (DNA): TGTGCCAGCAGCTTAGTAACAGGGACTGGAAACACCATATATTTT. Its translation is CASSLVTGTGNTIYF. Based on the CDR3 plus reference TRBV7-2 and TRBJ1-3, the full variable domain is GAGVSQSPSNKVTEKGKDVELRCDPISGHTALYWYRQSLGQGLEFLIYFQGNSAPDKSGLPSDRFSAERTGGSVSTLTIQRTQQEDSAVYLCASSLVTGTGNTIYFGEGSWLTVV.

This clone was detected only a few times. The chain uses TRBV7-2 and TRBJ2-7, with D possibly being TRBD1 (5 bases). The CDR3 has 14 amino acids. Trimming removed 6 bases at V and 0 bases at J, with 12 bases between. Germline CDR1 is SGHTA and CDR2 is FQGNSA. CDR3 protein: CASRQGVGSYEQYF. CDR3 DNA: TGTGCCAGCAGGCAGGGTGTGGGCTCCTACGAGCAGTACTTC.

This chain joins TRBV2 and TRBJ2-2; D remains unclear. There are 13 residues in the CDR3. Germline loops: CDR1 SNHLY, CDR2 FYNNEI. Trimming shortened V by 7 bases and J by 5 bases, and 11 bases separated the two germline ends. DNA for the CDR3: TGTGCCAGCATCCATGAGGTTACCGGGGAGCTGTTTTTT. Protein product: CASIHEVTGELFF.

The V gene is TRBV6-1, the J gene TRBJ2-1; 13 bases agree with TRBD2. V lost 4 bases, J lost 4 bases, and 16 bases stayed unmatched. The length of the CDR3 is 20 residues. Germline CDR1 is MNHNS and CDR2 is SASEGT. The CDR3 is CASSAMTGTSGKRAYNEQFF. As DNA, the CDR3 is TGTGCCAGCAGTGCAATGACCGGGACTAGCGGGAAAAGGGCGTACAATGAGCAGTTCTTC.

This clone was counted many times. The V gene is TRBV7-3, the J gene TRBJ2-1; no clear D. Trimming removed 4 bases from V and 0 bases from J, with 4 bases in between. CDR1 SGHTA and CDR2 FQGTGA come from the germline V gene. The CDR3 totals 13 residues. The CDR3 loop reads CASSSSSYNEQFF. The CDR3 DNA reads TGTGCCAGCAGCTCGAGCTCCTACAATGAGCAGTTCTTC. The full variable domain, in which reference TRBV7-3 and TRBJ2-1 provide the parts outside the CDR3, is GAGVSQTPSNKVTEKGKYVELRCDPISGHTALYWYRQSLGQGPEFLIYFQGTGAADDSGLPNDRFFAVRPEGSVSTLKIQRTERGDSAVYLCASSSSSYNEQFFGPGTRLTVL.

This chain links TRBV10-3 with TRBJ2-7; maybe TRBD1 (6 bases). This CDR3 comprises 13 residues. The ends were cut back, 10 bases at V and 4 bases at J, with 17 bases in the middle. Germline-derived CDR1 and CDR2 are ENHRY and SYGVKD. The CDR3 region has the DNA TGTGCCACGCAACAGCAGGACAGTTACGAGCAGTACGTC. Translated, it gives CATQQQDSYEQYV.

The chain employs TRBV5-1 and TRBJ2-2; 11 bases are shared with TRBD2. The J segment lost 8 bases and the V segment lost 4 bases, leaving 7 bases of the junction unmatched. The CDR3 is 15 amino acids. The V gene's germline CDR1 is SGHRS and CDR2 YFSETQ. This CDR3 reads CASSPGLAEPGELFF. The CDR3, as DNA: TGCGCCAGCAGCCCGGGACTAGCGGAGCCGGGGGAGCTGTTTTTT.

The rearrangement joins TRBV5-6 to TRBJ1-6; D remains unclear. Germline-derived CDR1 and CDR2 are SGHDT and YYEEEE. Deletions cut 1 base from V and 9 bases from J, with 11 bases between. The CDR3 contains 14 residues. The CDR3 DNA reads as TGTGCCAGCAGCTTGTCACGCTCGGGTTCACCCCTCCACTTT. Its protein is CASSLSRSGSPLHF.

V is TRBV19 and J is TRBJ2-1; a possible D gene is TRBD2 (6 bases). This CDR3 region has 13 residues. Trimming took off 1 base at V and 5 bases at J, with 6 bases between the two ends. Germline V lookup: CDR1 LNHDA, CDR2 SQIVND (reference sequence). In DNA form, the CDR3 reads TGTGCCAGTAGTATAGGGGGGGACAATGAGCAGTTCTTC. This encodes CASSIGGDNEQFF.

The rearrangement links TRBV6-1 to TRBJ2-7, with 9 bases that match TRBD1. Germline CDR1 reads MNHNS; CDR2 reads SASEGT. The CDR3 totals 15 residues. Losses at the gene ends were 0 bases for V and 3 bases for J; bases not matched to a gene: 3. CDR3 protein: CASSEAGTGIYEQYF. CDR3 DNA sequence: TGTGCCAGCAGTGAAGCCGGGACAGGGATCTACGAGCAGTACTTC.

The table lists this clone with a count of one. J is TRBJ2-2 and V is TRBV5-8; a possible D gene is TRBD1 (6 bases). V was shortened by 1 base and J by 4 bases, with 14 bases between the two germline ends. The CDR3 has 16 amino acids. CDR1 and CDR2 (germline): SGHTS, YDEGEE. The CDR3 spells CASSLRRLGGTGELFF. In DNA, the CDR3 is TGTGCCAGCAGCTTGAGGAGGTTAGGGGGCACCGGGGAGCTGTTTTTT.

This chain links TRBV6-1 with TRBJ1-2; 7 nucleotides match TRBD1. CDR3 size: 15 residues. V trimming: 4 bases; J trimming: 4 bases; junction bases outside the gene matches: 9. Per germline, CDR1 MNHNS and CDR2 SASEGT. The chain's CDR3 is CASSARRDSFYGYTF. The CDR3 DNA is TGTGCCAGCAGTGCGAGGAGGGACAGCTTCTATGGCTACACCTTC.

The chain is built from TRBV19 and TRBJ1-1, with 7 bases fitting TRBD1. V gave up 2 bases and J gave up 4 bases; unmatched junction bases: 4. CDR1 is LNHDA and CDR2 is SQIVND in the germline V gene (reference sequence). This CDR3 comprises 14 residues. The DNA for the CDR3 is TGTGCCAGTAGTATAAGGGGGCAGGTCACTGAAGCTTTCTTT. Amino acid sequence: CASSIRGQVTEAFF. The variable domain in full, with the rest retrieved from reference TRBV19 and TRBJ1-1, is DGGITQSPKYLFRKEGQNVTLSCEQNLNHDAMYWYRQDPGQGLRLIYYSQIVNDFQKGDIAEGYSVSREKKESFPLTVTSAQKNPTAFYLCASSIRGQVTEAFFGQGTRLTVV.

The rearrangement uses TRBV19 and TRBJ2-3, with 7 nucleotides matching TRBD2. This CDR3 comprises 15 residues. Germline-derived CDR1 and CDR2 are LNHDA and SQIVND (reference sequence). The ends lost 5 bases at V and 4 bases at J; junction bases unmatched: 9. The CDR3 loop reads CASSSILAGADTQYF. CDR3 bases: TGTGCCAGTAGTTCCATCCTTGCGGGAGCAGATACGCAGTATTTT.

The chain joins TRBV30 to TRBJ2-2; D gene unclear. V lost 3 bases, J lost 15 bases, and 20 bases lay in between. This CDR3 contains 13 residues. In germline, CDR1 is GTSNPN, CDR2 SVGIG (reference sequence). Here the CDR3 DNA reads TGTGCCTGGAGCCTAGACTCATCTTGGTTGGTGTTTTTT. Protein: CAWSLDSSWLVFF.

This chain uses TRBV5-4 with TRBJ2-5; D not certain. The ends were cut back, 0 bases at V and 5 bases at J, with 5 bases in the middle. CDR1 and CDR2 (germline): SGHNT, YYREEE (reference sequence). The CDR3 covers 12 residues. In DNA form, the CDR3 reads TGTGCCAGCAGCTTGGGTTCGGAGACCCAGTACTTC. The encoded protein is CASSLGSETQYF.

The chain carries TRBV28 and TRBJ2-7; 10 bases are a match to TRBD2. J was trimmed by 4 bases and V by 5 bases; bases with no gene match: 5. CDR1 and CDR2 from the germline V gene are MDHEN and SYDVKM. CDR3 length: 14 amino acids. This chain's CDR3 is CASSRILAGYEQYV. CDR3 coding DNA: TGTGCCAGCAGTAGAATACTAGCGGGGTACGAGCAGTACGTC.

In this sample, this clone turned up once. The chain combines TRBV11-2 with TRBJ1-1; 8 bases map to TRBD1. Germline CDR1 and CDR2: SGHAT and FQNNGV. This CDR3 region has 13 residues. V shed 5 bases and J 4 bases; nucleotides not matched to a gene: 3. The DNA for the CDR3 is TGTGCCAGCAGCGTTACAGGGGGCACTGAAGCTTTCTTT. Translating gives CASSVTGGTEAFF.

The rearrangement links TRBV9 to TRBJ1-2, with 10 nucleotides matching TRBD1. The CDR3 contains 15 residues. V gave up 4 bases and J gave up 5 bases; unmatched junction bases: 8. The germline gives CDR1 SGDLS, CDR2 YYNGEE. CDR3 sequence reads: CASSPRPGQGYGYTF. The CDR3 DNA is TGTGCCAGCAGCCCGAGACCGGGACAGGGGTATGGCTACACCTTC.

This clone was detected a few times. This chain's CDR3 is CATRKGTGQPQHF. Here the CDR3 DNA reads TGTGCCACTCGAAAGGGGACAGGTCAGCCCCAGCATTTT. This rearrangement joins TRBV6-5 to TRBJ1-5; 8 nucleotides match TRBD1. The CDR3 extends over 13 amino acids. V was clipped by 10 bases and J by 6 bases; unmatched bases: 8. Germline CDR1 and CDR2: MNHEY and SVGAGI.

This chain connects TRBV18 to TRBJ1-3, with TRBD1 matching 7 bases. The J segment lost 2 bases and the V segment lost 6 bases, leaving 1 base of the junction unmatched. CDR1 KGHSH and CDR2 LQKENI come from the germline V gene. This CDR3 comprises 13 residues. CDR3 coding DNA: TGTGCCAGCTCCGACAGGGCTGGAAACACCATATATTTT. It is translated as CASSDRAGNTIYF.

The chain carries TRBV4-1 and TRBJ2-2; weak D call: TRBD2 (6 bases). The germline V gene encodes CDR1 MGHRA and CDR2 YSYEKL. CDR3 length: 13 amino acids. Trimming cost V 3 bases and J 11 bases, with 13 bases left between them. The CDR3 here is CASSHWGEGELFF. The CDR3 DNA follows: TGCGCCAGCAGCCATTGGGGGGAAGGAGAGCTGTTTTTT.